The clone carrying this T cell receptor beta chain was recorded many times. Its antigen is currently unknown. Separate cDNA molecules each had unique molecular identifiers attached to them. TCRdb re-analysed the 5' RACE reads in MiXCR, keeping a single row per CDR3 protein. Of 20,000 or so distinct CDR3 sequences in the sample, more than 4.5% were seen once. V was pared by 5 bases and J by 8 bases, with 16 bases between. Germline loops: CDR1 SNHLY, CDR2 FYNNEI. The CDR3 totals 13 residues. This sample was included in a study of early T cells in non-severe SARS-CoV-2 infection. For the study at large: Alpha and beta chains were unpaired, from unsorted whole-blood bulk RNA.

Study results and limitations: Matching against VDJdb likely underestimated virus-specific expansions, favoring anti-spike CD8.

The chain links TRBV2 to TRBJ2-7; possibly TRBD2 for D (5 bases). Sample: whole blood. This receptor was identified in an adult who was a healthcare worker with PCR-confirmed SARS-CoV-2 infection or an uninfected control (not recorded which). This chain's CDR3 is CASSSSDPVQQYF. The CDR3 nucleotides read TGTGCCAGCAGTAGTAGCGATCCTGTCCAGCAGTACTTC.